Listed here are 19 T cell receptor beta chains from one sample, sequenced in a study of blood T cells in healthy people across ages (dated by TCRdb to about 2015). The receptor library was made with 5' RACE. Sequencing was performed on an Illumina HiSeq 2500. A second PCR of roughly 7 to 11 cycles was performed with a sample-barcoded 5' primer and a J-beta primer mix. The public reads were reanalyzed by TCRdb: fastp trimming at Q25, MiXCR alignment, in-frame beta chains only. Entries are consolidated by CDR3 protein sequence, retaining the most common genes and DNA. Within this sample are more than 700,000 distinct CDR3 sequences, with around half of them counted one time only. The top ten clones comprise about 42% of the sample. The sequenced sample consisted of blood. These receptors came from a man aged 80 or over in good health.

The J gene is TRBJ2-7, the V gene TRBV5-4; TRBD1 aligns across 8 bases. The CDR3 covers 16 residues. Looked up from germline, CDR1 is SGHNT and CDR2 is YYREEE (reference sequence). V dropped 4 bases and J dropped 0; count of bases not matched to a gene: 9. The CDR3 coding sequence is TGTGCCAGCAGCCCACGGACAGGGTCGAGCTCCTACGAGCAGTACTTC. Translated: CASSPRTGSSSYEQYF.

This sequence joins TRBV5-5 and TRBJ2-5; the match to TRBD1 covers 8 bases. The germline V gene encodes CDR1 SGHKS and CDR2 YYEKEE (reference sequence). V was clipped by 6 bases and J by 2 bases; unmatched bases: 6. The CDR3 totals 14 residues. The CDR3 DNA sequence: TGTGCCAGCAACGTGACAGGGGCTCAAGAGACCCAGTACTTC. Amino acid sequence: CASNVTGAQETQYF.

This chain links TRBV20-1 with TRBJ1-2; D gene ambiguous. The CDR3 is 14 residues long. Germline-derived CDR1 and CDR2 are DFQATT and SNEGSKA (reference sequence). V gave up 6 bases and J gave up 1 base, with 15 bases separating them. The CDR3 region is CSARLSIHNYGYTF. CDR3 in DNA: TGCAGTGCCAGGCTGAGCATTCATAACTATGGCTACACCTTC.

J is TRBJ1-2 and V is TRBV6-5, with D possibly TRBD1 on 6 matching bases. Between the trimmed V and J ends, which lost 2 bases and 8 bases, there was a span of 15 bases. Germline V gene data show CDR1 as MNHEY and CDR2 as SVGAGI. The CDR3 runs 14 residues. Here the CDR3 reads CASSYRGGDGGYTF. In DNA form, the CDR3 reads TGTGCCAGCAGTTACCGAGGGGGGGATGGGGGCTACACCTTC.

The V call is TRBV7-2, the J call TRBJ2-1, with D perhaps matching TRBD1 (5 bases). This CDR3 comprises 12 residues. The V end lost 1 base, the J end lost 10 bases, and 8 bases lay between the germline ends. CDR1 and CDR2 from the germline V gene are SGHTA and FQGNSA. DNA of the CDR3: TGTGCCAGCAGCTTAGTTCAGGGCGAGCAGTTCTTC. Protein sequence: CASSLVQGEQFF.

The chain uses TRBV24-1 and TRBJ2-4; D may be TRBD2 (5 bases). The tail of the sequence fits TRBJ2-7 better, so the J call may be wrong. CDR1 and CDR2 from the germline V gene are KGHDR and SFDVKD. The CDR3 runs 15 residues. The CDR3: CATSDARGGAYEQYF. The CDR3 DNA sequence: TGTGCCACCAGTGATGCCCGGGGTGGAGCCTACGAGCAGTACTTC.

The rearrangement joins TRBV2 to TRBJ2-1; 14 bases are a match to TRBD2. After removal of 5 bases from V and 8 bases from J, the junction contained 5 bases not matched to a gene. This CDR3 comprises 15 residues. The germline V gene encodes CDR1 SNHLY and CDR2 FYNNEI. In nucleotides, the CDR3 is TGTGCCAGCAGTACCGGGACTAGCGGGAGTCATGAGCAGTTCTTC. It codes for CASSTGTSGSHEQFF.

In its sample, this clonotype was seen once. The chain has TRBV5-6 and TRBJ2-4, with TRBD2 as a possible D gene (7 bases). TRBJ2-7 matches the DNA end more closely, so the J call is doubtful. Looked up from germline, CDR1 is SGHDT and CDR2 is YYEEEE. The CDR3 loop spans 14 amino acids. The CDR3 here is CASSLWGGSDEQYF. In DNA, the CDR3 is TGTGCCAGCAGCTTGTGGGGGGGCAGCGACGAGCAGTACTTC.

This clonotype has only a few counts. V gene TRBV28 combines with J gene TRBJ1-2; TRBD1 might be the D (5 bases). V was trimmed by 9 bases and J by 4 bases, leaving 18 bases between them. CDR1 is MDHEN and CDR2 is SYDVKM in the germline V gene. This CDR3 is built from 14 residues. CDR3 region: CASSLEGRGYGYTF. CDR3 in DNA: TGTGCCAGTAGCCTAGAGGGACGGGGCTATGGCTACACCTTC.

The chain has TRBV27 and TRBJ2-3, with a possible D match to TRBD2 (6 bases). This CDR3 region has 13 residues. From germline, CDR1 is MNHEY and CDR2 SMNVEV (reference sequence). V was trimmed by 6 bases and J by 14 bases, leaving 21 bases between them. The chain's CDR3 is CASRTGERRYAYF. CDR3 bases: TGTGCCAGCAGAACGGGAGAGAGGAGATACGCGTATTTT.

The chain links TRBV20-1 to TRBJ2-1; D is possibly TRBD2 (5 bases). The CDR3 covers 15 residues. The ends were cut back, 6 bases at V and 8 bases at J, with 23 bases in the middle. CDR1 DFQATT and CDR2 SNEGSKA come from the germline V gene (reference sequence). The CDR3 protein is CSATTPARRLDEQFF. The CDR3, as DNA: TGCAGTGCCACGACCCCGGCGAGGAGGCTCGATGAGCAGTTCTTC.

This chain joins TRBV10-3 and TRBJ2-4, with D possibly being TRBD1 (5 bases). Per the germline V gene, CDR1 is ENHRY and CDR2 is SYGVKD. This CDR3 region has 15 residues. Trimming pared 3 bases from V and 0 bases from J, leaving 9 bases between. The CDR3 sequence is CAISEATVAKNIQYF. CDR3 in DNA: TGTGCCATCAGTGAAGCGACAGTAGCCAAAAACATTCAGTACTTC.

This clonotype was seen a few times. V and J are TRBV29-1 and TRBJ2-5; 7 positions agree with TRBD1. CDR1 SQVTM and CDR2 ANQGSEA come from the germline V gene. With V trimmed by 4 bases and J by 11 bases, 10 bases remained unmatched. CDR3 length: 12 residues. The CDR3 region has the DNA TGCAGCGTTGTCCGGGACAGCCTATTACAGTACTTC. Protein product: CSVVRDSLLQYF.

The CDR3 loop reads CASSGLQGTGELFF. In nucleotides, the CDR3 is TGTGCCAGCAGTGGGCTTCAGGGCACCGGGGAGCTGTTTTTT. The chain is built from TRBV6-2 or TRBV6-3 and TRBJ2-2; TRBD1 might be the D (5 bases). V lost 5 bases to trimming and J lost 4 bases, with 11 bases between them. CDR1 is MNHEY, CDR2 SVGEGT, per germline. This CDR3 is 14 amino acids long.

The rearrangement joins TRBV12-3 or TRBV12-4 to TRBJ1-1, with D tentatively TRBD1 (5 bases). The CDR3 contains 17 residues. V lost 6 bases to trimming and J lost 0 bases, with 20 bases between them. The CDR3 DNA sequence: TGTGCCAGCAGCCCCAGGGCCCTCTTGGGCATGAACACTGAAGCTTTCTTT. This codes for CASSPRALLGMNTEAFF.

This clonotype has only one observation. The J gene is TRBJ2-5, the V gene TRBV9, with 10 bases fitting TRBD2. The better agreement between TRBJ2-7 and the DNA end casts doubt on the J call. CDR1 and CDR2 (germline): SGDLS, YYNGEE. The CDR3 loop spans 15 amino acids. The CDR3 bases are TGTGCCAGCGCTCTAGCGGGAGACGAGGACTACGAGCAGTACTTC. Its translation is CASALAGDEDYEQYF.

The V and J genes are TRBV10-3 and TRBJ1-2; D call uncertain. Germline CDR1 is ENHRY and CDR2 is SYGVKD. V lost 6 bases to trimming and J lost 4 bases, with 18 bases between them. The length of the CDR3 is 15 residues. CDR3 residues: CAISTTTHSSYGYTF. As DNA, the CDR3 is TGTGCCATCAGCACGACGACCCACAGCAGCTATGGCTACACCTTC.

The chain couples TRBV24-1 to TRBJ1-2; tentatively, D is TRBD1 (6 bases). Germline V lookup: CDR1 KGHDR, CDR2 SFDVKD. V lost 3 bases and J 5 bases, leaving 12 bases between the germline ends. This CDR3 spans 14 amino acids. Here the CDR3 reads CATSDHRVEYGYTF. CDR3 bases: TGTGCCACCAGTGATCACAGGGTCGAGTATGGCTACACCTTC.

The V and J genes are TRBV20-1 and TRBJ2-3; D possibly corresponds to TRBD2 (7 bases). The ends were cut back, 0 bases at V and 14 bases at J, with 21 bases in the middle. Per the germline V gene, CDR1 is DFQATT and CDR2 is SNEGSKA (reference sequence). This CDR3 spans 14 amino acids. CDR3 loop: CSAREGRGHRYAYF. The CDR3 nucleotides are TGCAGTGCTAGAGAAGGGCGGGGGCACAGATACGCGTATTTT.